These T cell receptor beta chains were read from a single sample in a study of T cell repertoires in aging, cancer and after chemotherapy. One entry per CDR3 protein results from TCRdb running MiXCR on the multiplex PCR reads. The sample holds some 9,000 distinct CDR3 sequences; just under 25% are singletons and the top ten take less than 3%. Input material: blood. The receptors here all came from a human donor with a blood cancer. The CDR3 runs from the conserved cysteine through the conserved F or W. D genes are given only for firm matches. A row's size may be missing; if present it is once, few, many or a size class.

D gene: .
clone size: medium-sized
J gene: TRBJ1-1
V gene: TRBV5-6
CDR3 DNA: TGTGCCAGCAGCTTGGGGGGTATGAACACTGAAGCTTTCTTT
CDR3 protein: CASSLGGMNTEAFF

D gene: TRBD2
clone size: medium-sized
J gene: TRBJ2-1
V gene: TRBV18
CDR3 DNA: TGTGCCAGCTCACCACCTTCACTAGCGGGAGGTTGGAACAATGAGCAGTTCTTC
CDR3 protein: CASSPPSLAGGWNNEQFF

D gene: TRBD1
clone size: .
J gene: TRBJ1-1
V gene: TRBV7-2
CDR3 DNA: TGTGCCAGCAGCTTAGGGGAGGGGGCGGGCGCTGAAGCTTTCTTT
CDR3 protein: CASSLGEGAGAEAFF

D gene: .
clone size: few
J gene: TRBJ1-5
V gene: TRBV10-3
CDR3 DNA: TGTGCCATCAGTGGACATCCGACTTCCCAGCCCCAGCATTTT
CDR3 protein: CAISGHPTSQPQHF

D gene: .
clone size: few
J gene: TRBJ2-2
V gene: TRBV28
CDR3 DNA: TGTGCCAGCAGTCCGCCTCGGGACCCTAACACCGGGGAGCTGTTTTTT
CDR3 protein: CASSPPRDPNTGELFF

D gene: .
clone size: medium-sized
J gene: TRBJ2-7
V gene: TRBV13
CDR3 DNA: TGTGCCAGCAGCTTAACAGTCTCCTCCTACGAGCAGTACTTC
CDR3 protein: CASSLTVSSYEQYF

D gene: TRBD1
clone size: .
J gene: TRBJ2-7
V gene: TRBV5-4
CDR3 DNA: TGTGCCAGCAGCTCCGGGGGACAGGGCTCCTACGAGCAGTACTTC
CDR3 protein: CASSSGGQGSYEQYF

D gene: .
clone size: few
J gene: TRBJ2-4
V gene: TRBV5-6
CDR3 DNA: TGTGCCAGAAGCACCCCCAGGGGAGTAAACATTCAGTACTTC
CDR3 protein: CARSTPRGVNIQYF

D gene: TRBD2
clone size: few
J gene: TRBJ2-3
V gene: TRBV20-1
CDR3 DNA: TGCAGTGCTAGAGATTCGTCGGCGGGGGGGCCCATCGATACGCAGTATTTT
CDR3 protein: CSARDSSAGGPIDTQYF

D gene: .
clone size: few
J gene: TRBJ1-1
V gene: TRBV10-3
CDR3 DNA: TGTGCCATCAGTAACCGGCCCCCCATGAACACTGAAGCTTTCTTT
CDR3 protein: CAISNRPPMNTEAFF

D gene: TRBD1
clone size: .
J gene: TRBJ2-7
V gene: TRBV29-1
CDR3 DNA: TGCAGCGTTGAAGTCAGGGCAGGGGGCTACGAGCAGTACTTC
CDR3 protein: CSVEVRAGGYEQYF

D gene: .
clone size: few
J gene: TRBJ2-5
V gene: TRBV7-2
CDR3 DNA: TGTGCCAGCAGCCCTCAAGGGGGAGGGTTGGGGACCCAGTACTTC
CDR3 protein: CASSPQGGGLGTQYF

D gene: TRBD2
clone size: many
J gene: TRBJ2-1
V gene: TRBV27
CDR3 DNA: TGTGCCAGCAGTTTACGGTTATCGGAAGCGGGAGGGCCAAACAATGAGCAGTTCTTC
CDR3 protein: CASSLRLSEAGGPNNEQFF

D gene: .
clone size: medium-sized
J gene: TRBJ1-5
V gene: TRBV19
CDR3 DNA: TGTGCCAGTATGCAGGGGACTAATCAGCCCCAGCATTTT
CDR3 protein: CASMQGTNQPQHF

D gene: .
clone size: medium-sized
J gene: TRBJ2-7
V gene: TRBV5-6
CDR3 DNA: TGTGCCAGCAGCTTGGGTGCCGGACTGTCTACCTACGAGCAGTACTTC
CDR3 protein: CASSLGAGLSTYEQYF

D gene: .
clone size: few
J gene: TRBJ1-1
V gene: TRBV7-2
CDR3 DNA: TGTGCCAGCAGCTGGGTTTCGGGGAACACTGAAGCTTTCTTT
CDR3 protein: CASSWVSGNTEAFF

D gene: .
clone size: medium-sized
J gene: TRBJ1-6
V gene: TRBV19
CDR3 DNA: TGTGCCAGTAAAGACAGTAATAATTCACCCCTCCACTTT
CDR3 protein: CASKDSNNSPLHF

D gene: TRBD1
clone size: .
J gene: TRBJ2-7
V gene: TRBV28
CDR3 DNA: TGTGCCAGCAGCCCCGTACAGGGGGCGGGTGACTACGAGCAGTACTTC
CDR3 protein: CASSPVQGAGDYEQYF

D gene: TRBD1
clone size: many
J gene: TRBJ2-1
V gene: TRBV24-1
CDR3 DNA: TGTGCCACCAGTGATCAAGAGGGGGCCTATGAGCAGTTCTTC
CDR3 protein: CATSDQEGAYEQFF

D gene: TRBD1
clone size: medium-sized
J gene: TRBJ1-4
V gene: TRBV6-1
CDR3 DNA: TGTGCCAGCAGTGACGGACAGGGGAAGTTCGTTGAAAAACTGTTTTTT
CDR3 protein: CASSDGQGKFVEKLFF

D gene: .
clone size: few
J gene: TRBJ1-1
V gene: TRBV28
CDR3 DNA: TGTGCCAGCAGTTTACCAGGGGCTGAAGCTTTCTTT
CDR3 protein: CASSLPGAEAFF

D gene: .
clone size: .
J gene: TRBJ2-1
V gene: TRBV11-2
CDR3 DNA: TGTGCCAGCAGACGGGGATCCTACAATGAGCAGTTCTTC
CDR3 protein: CASRRGSYNEQFF

D gene: .
clone size: few
J gene: TRBJ2-5
V gene: TRBV24-1
CDR3 DNA: TGTGCCACCAGTGGGGGTTCAAGCTGGGAGACCCAGTACTTC
CDR3 protein: CATSGGSSWETQYF